The clone carrying this T cell receptor beta chain was found a few times. Antigen: not known. V lost 4 bases to trimming and J lost 5 bases, with 5 bases between them. This CDR3 contains 12 residues. CDR1 and CDR2 (germline): LGHNA, YSLEER. The data are from a study of post-analysis software for immune sequencing data. Study summary: Relapsing-remitting, secondary progressive and progressive-relapsing forms of multiple sclerosis all featured among disease courses.

Unique molecular identifiers were built into the TCR beta cDNA libraries. TCRdb redid the calling of the PCR reads with MiXCR, one entry per CDR3 protein. The data contain about 770,000 distinct CDR3 sequences, 35% to 55% of them singletons. Study-wide findings and caveats: Controls had lower frequencies than patients of 4 or 5 TRBV segments, which included TRBV5-6, TRBV5-1 and TRBV20-1. The authors found that F measure strongly co-clustered same-batch samples. The study found significantly lower normalized Chao1 diversity in multiple sclerosis patients than in controls.

This chain connects TRBV4-3 to TRBJ2-2; no definite D call. The sequenced sample was blood. This TCR came from a girl aged 10 to 17 with multiple sclerosis. In DNA, the CDR3 is TGCGCCAGCAGCCCCCCAACCGGGGAGCTGTTTTTT. Amino acids: CASSPPTGELFF.